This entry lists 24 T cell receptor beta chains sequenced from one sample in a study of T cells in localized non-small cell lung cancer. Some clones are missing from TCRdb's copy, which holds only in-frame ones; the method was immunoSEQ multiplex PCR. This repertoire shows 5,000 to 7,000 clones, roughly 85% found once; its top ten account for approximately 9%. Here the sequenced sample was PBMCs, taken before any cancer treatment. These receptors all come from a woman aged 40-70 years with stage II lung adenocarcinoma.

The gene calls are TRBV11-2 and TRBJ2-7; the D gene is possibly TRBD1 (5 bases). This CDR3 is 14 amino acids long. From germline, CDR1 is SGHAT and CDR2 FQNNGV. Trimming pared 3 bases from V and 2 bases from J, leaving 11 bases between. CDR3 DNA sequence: TGTGCCAGCAGCTTTGGGGCGGCCACCTACGAGCAGTACTTC. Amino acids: CASSFGAATYEQYF.

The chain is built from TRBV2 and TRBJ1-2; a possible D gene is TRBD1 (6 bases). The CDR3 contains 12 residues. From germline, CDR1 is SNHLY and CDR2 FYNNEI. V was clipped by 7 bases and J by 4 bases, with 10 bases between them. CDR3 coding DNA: TGTGCCAGCATGGACAGCCTCTATGGCTACACCTTC. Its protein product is CASMDSLYGYTF.

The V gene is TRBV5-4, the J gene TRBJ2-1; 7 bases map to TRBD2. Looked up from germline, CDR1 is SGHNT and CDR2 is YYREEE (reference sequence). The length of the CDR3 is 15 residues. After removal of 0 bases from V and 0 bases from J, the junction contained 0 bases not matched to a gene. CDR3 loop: CASSLGGGSYNEQFF. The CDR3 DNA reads TGTGCCAGCAGCTTGGGCGGGGGCTCCTACAATGAGCAGTTCTTC.

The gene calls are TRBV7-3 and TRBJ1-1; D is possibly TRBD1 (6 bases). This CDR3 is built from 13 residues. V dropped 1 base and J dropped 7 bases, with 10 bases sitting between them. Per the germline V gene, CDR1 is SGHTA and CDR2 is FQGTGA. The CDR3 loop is CASSLREDSEAFF. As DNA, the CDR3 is TGTGCCAGCAGCTTAAGAGAGGACAGTGAAGCTTTCTTT.

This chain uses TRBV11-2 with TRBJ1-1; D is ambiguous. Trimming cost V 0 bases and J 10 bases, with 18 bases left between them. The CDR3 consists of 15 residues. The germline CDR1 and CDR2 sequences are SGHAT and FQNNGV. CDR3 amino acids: CASSLDIQSSKGAFF. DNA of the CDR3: TGTGCCAGCAGCTTAGATATTCAGTCGAGTAAAGGAGCTTTCTTT.

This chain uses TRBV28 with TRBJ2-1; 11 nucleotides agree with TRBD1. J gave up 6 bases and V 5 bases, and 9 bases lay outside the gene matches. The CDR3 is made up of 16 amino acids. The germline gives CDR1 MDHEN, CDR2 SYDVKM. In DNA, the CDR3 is TGTGCCAGCAGTCTACCGGGACAGGGGGGGTTCAATGAGCAGTTCTTC. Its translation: CASSLPGQGGFNEQFF.

CDR3 protein: CASSWSRGNQPQHF. The CDR3 DNA is TGTGCCAGCAGTTGGTCCAGGGGCAATCAGCCCCAGCATTTT. J is TRBJ1-5 and V is TRBV6-5; possibly TRBD1 for D (5 bases). The V gene lost 4 bases and the J gene lost 2 bases, with 9 bases spanning the gap. The germline V gene encodes CDR1 MNHEY and CDR2 SVGAGI. The CDR3 has 14 amino acids.

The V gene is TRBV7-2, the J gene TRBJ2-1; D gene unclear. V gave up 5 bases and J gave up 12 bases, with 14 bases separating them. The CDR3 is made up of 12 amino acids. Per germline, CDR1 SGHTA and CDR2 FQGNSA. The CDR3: CASSDPSPRQFF. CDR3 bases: TGTGCCAGCAGCGACCCCTCCCCCAGGCAGTTCTTC.

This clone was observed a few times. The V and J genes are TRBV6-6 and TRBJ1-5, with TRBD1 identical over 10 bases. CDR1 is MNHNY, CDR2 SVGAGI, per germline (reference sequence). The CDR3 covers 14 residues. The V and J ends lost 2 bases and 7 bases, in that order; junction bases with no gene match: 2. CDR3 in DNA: TGTGCCAGCAGTTACGGGACAGGGGAGCAGCCCCAGCATTTT. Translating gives CASSYGTGEQPQHF.

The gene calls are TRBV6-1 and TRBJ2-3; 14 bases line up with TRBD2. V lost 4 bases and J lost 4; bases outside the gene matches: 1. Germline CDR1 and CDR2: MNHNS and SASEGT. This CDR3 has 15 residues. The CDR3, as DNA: TGTGCCAGCAGTGGACTAGCGGGAGGGCCAGATACGCAGTATTTT. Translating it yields CASSGLAGGPDTQYF.

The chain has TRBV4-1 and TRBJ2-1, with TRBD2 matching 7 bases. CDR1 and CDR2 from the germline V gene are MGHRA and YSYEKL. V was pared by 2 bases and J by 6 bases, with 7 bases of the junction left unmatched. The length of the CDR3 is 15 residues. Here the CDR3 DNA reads TGCGCCAGCAGCCAACCCCGGGACTATTTCAATGAGCAGTTCTTC. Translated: CASSQPRDYFNEQFF.

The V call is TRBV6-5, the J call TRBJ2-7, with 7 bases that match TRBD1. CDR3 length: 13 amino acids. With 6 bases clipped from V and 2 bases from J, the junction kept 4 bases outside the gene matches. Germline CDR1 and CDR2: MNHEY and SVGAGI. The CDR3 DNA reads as TGTGCCAGCAGGGGGACAGTTACCTACGAGCAGTACTTC. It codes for CASRGTVTYEQYF.

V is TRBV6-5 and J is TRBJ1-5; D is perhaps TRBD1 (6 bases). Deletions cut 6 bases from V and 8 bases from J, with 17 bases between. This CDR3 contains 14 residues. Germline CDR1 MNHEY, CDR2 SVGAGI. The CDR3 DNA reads TGTGCCAGCAGCTCCTGGGGGGGGCAGGAGCCCCAGCATTTT. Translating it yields CASSSWGGQEPQHF.

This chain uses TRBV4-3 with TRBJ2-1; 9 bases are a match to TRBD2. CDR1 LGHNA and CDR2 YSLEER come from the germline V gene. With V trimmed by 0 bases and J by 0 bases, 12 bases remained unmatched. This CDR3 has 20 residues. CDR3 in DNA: TGCGCCAGCAGCCAAGATCGGACAGCGGGAGGACCTAGCTCCTACAATGAGCAGTTCTTC. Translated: CASSQDRTAGGPSSYNEQFF.

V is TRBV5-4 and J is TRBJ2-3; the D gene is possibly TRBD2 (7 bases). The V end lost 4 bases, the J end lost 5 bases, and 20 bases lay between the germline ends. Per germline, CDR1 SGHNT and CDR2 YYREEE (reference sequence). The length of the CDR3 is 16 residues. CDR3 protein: CASSPGGGGWGDTQYF. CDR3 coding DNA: TGTGCCAGCAGCCCGGGGGGCGGGGGCTGGGGAGATACGCAGTATTTT.

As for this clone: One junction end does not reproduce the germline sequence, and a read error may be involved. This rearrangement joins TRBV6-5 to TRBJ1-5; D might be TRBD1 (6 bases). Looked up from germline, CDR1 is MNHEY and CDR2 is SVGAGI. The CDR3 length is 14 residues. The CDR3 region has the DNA TGTGTCAGCAGCTCCTGGGGGGGGCAGGAGCCCCAGCATTTT. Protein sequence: CVSSSWGGQEPQHF.

The CDR3 reads CASSATGGTEKLFF. DNA of the CDR3: TGTGCCAGCAGCGCAACAGGGGGCACTGAAAAACTGTTTTTT. The rearrangement joins TRBV9 to TRBJ1-4; the match to TRBD1 covers 9 bases. This CDR3 is 14 amino acids long. Germline V lookup: CDR1 SGDLS, CDR2 YYNGEE. V trimming: 3 bases; J trimming: 7 bases; junction bases outside the gene matches: 4.

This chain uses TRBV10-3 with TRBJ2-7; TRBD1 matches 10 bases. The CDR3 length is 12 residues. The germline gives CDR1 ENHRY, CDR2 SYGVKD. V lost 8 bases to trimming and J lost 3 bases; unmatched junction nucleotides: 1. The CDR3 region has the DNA TGTGCCATCGGGACAGGGGACTACGAGCAGTACTTC. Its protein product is CAIGTGDYEQYF.

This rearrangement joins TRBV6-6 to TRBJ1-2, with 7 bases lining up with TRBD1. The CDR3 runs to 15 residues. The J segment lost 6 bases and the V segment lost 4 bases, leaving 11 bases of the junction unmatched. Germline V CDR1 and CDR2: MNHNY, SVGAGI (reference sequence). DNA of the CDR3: TGTGCCAGCAGTTCCCCCGTCGACAGGGAGGATGGCTACACCTTC. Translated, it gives CASSSPVDREDGYTF.

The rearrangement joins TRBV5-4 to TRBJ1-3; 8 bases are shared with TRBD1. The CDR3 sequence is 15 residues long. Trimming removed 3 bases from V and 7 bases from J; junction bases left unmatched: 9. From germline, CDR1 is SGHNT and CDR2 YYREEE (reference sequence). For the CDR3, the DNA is TGTGCCAGCAGCTCGAATCAGGGGGCGTGGAACACCATATATTTT. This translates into CASSSNQGAWNTIYF.

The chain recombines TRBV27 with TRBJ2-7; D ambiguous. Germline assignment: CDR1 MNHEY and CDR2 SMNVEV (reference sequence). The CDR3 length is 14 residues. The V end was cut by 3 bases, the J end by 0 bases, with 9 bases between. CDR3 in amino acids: CASSLKGNSYEQYF. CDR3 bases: TGTGCCAGCAGTTTGAAAGGGAACTCCTACGAGCAGTACTTC.

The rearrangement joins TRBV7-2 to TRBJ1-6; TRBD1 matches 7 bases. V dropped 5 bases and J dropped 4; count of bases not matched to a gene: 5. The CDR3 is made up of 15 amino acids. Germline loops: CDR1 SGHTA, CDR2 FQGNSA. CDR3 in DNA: TGTGCCAGCAGCCCAGGGGACAGATATAATTCACCCCTCCACTTT. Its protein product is CASSPGDRYNSPLHF.

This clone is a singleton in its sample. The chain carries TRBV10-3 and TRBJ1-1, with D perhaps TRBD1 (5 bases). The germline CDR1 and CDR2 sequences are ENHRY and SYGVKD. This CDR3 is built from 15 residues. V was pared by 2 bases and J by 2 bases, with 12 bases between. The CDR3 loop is CAISESVRTNTEAFF. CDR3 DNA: TGTGCCATCAGTGAGAGCGTACGGACAAACACTGAAGCTTTCTTT.

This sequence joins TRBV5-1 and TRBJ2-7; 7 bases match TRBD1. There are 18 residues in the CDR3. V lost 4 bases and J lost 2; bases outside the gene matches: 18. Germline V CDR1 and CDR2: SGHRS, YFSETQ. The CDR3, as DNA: TGCGCCAGCAGCCTAAGGACAGGAACCCAAACGACCCCCTACGAGCAGTACTTC. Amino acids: CASSLRTGTQTTPYEQYF. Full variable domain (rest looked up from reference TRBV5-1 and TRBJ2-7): KAGVTQTPRYLIKTRGQQVTLSCSPISGHRSVSWYQQTPGQGLQFLFEYFSETQRNKGNFPGRFSGRQFSNSRSEMNVSTLELGDSALYLCASSLRTGTQTTPYEQYFGPGTRLTVT.